This T cell receptor (beta chain) appears in the sequencing data of a study of identical twins. The CDR3 has 16 amino acids. The V gene lost 1 base and the J gene lost 2 bases, with 18 bases spanning the gap. CDR1 is DFQATT, CDR2 SNEGSKA, per germline (reference sequence). Unique molecular identifiers were in the cDNA, with template-switch universal primer binding. TCRdb fed the 5' RACE reads into MiXCR, producing one record per CDR3 protein. This table holds 700,000 or so distinct CDR3 sequences, approximately 9% found once. The sample was also linked to a second study, of yellow fever vaccine responses in identical twins.

This receptor was identified in a woman aged 18 to 35 in good health. The sample comprised PBMCs. The genes are TRBV20-1 and TRBJ2-7, with a possible D match to TRBD1 (7 bases). The CDR3 loop reads CSARGQGGLPPYEQYF. In DNA form, the CDR3 reads TGCAGTGCTAGAGGGCAGGGGGGACTCCCACCCTACGAGCAGTACTTC.